The 18 T cell receptor beta chains given below trace back to one sample, sequenced in a study of blood T cell repertoires in COVID-19 (dated by TCRdb to the early 2020s). Library creation used the immunoSEQ multiplex PCR assay. In its TCRdb copy, this immuneACCESS table keeps in-frame sequences only and misses some clones. Where compared with another copy, unresolved V genes explain less than half of these, and the others have no known cause. This sample is represented by over 200,000 clones; 85% to 90% of them were singletons. The top ten clonotypes cover 2.5% to 3.5% of the sample. Sequencing input: PBMCs or T cells enriched from blood (not recorded which). The receptors originated from a woman aged 45-65 years in a cohort exposed to, infected with or recovered from COVID-19 (not recorded which).

The rearrangement uses TRBV2 and TRBJ2-7, with 8 bases lining up with TRBD1. CDR1 is SNHLY and CDR2 is FYNNEI in the germline V gene. V lost 6 bases, J lost 0 bases, and 4 bases stayed unmatched. This CDR3 contains 14 residues. CDR3 sequence: CASRGTGASYEQYF. The CDR3 nucleotides are TGTGCCAGCAGAGGGACAGGAGCCTCCTACGAGCAGTACTTC.

The genes are TRBV5-1 and TRBJ1-1; D is perhaps TRBD1 (5 bases). Looked up from germline, CDR1 is SGHRS and CDR2 is YFSETQ. CDR3 length: 14 residues. The V end lost 0 bases, the J end lost 7 bases, and 13 bases lay between the germline ends. The CDR3 DNA follows: TGCGCCAGCAGCTTGGATGGCAGGGTTGGTGAAGCTTTCTTT. This translates into CASSLDGRVGEAFF.

This clone was seen more than once but under ten times. The chain couples TRBV5-8 to TRBJ2-1, with 10 positions matching TRBD2. Germline V gene sequence: CDR1 SGHTS, CDR2 YDEGEE. V shed 0 bases and J 13 bases; nucleotides not matched to a gene: 10. The CDR3 extends over 15 amino acids. Written as DNA, the CDR3 is TGTGCCAGCAGCTTGGAAGCGGGGGGGCCGGTTAAACAGTTCTTC. Amino acid sequence: CASSLEAGGPVKQFF.

This chain connects TRBV28 to TRBJ1-3; the D is unclear. The CDR3 is 15 residues long. CDR1 and CDR2 from the germline V gene are MDHEN and SYDVKM. With 3 bases removed from V and 1 base from J, the gap between germline ends came to 10 bases. The CDR3 loop is CASSLREFSGNTIYF. CDR3 coding DNA: TGTGCCAGCAGTTTGAGGGAATTTTCTGGAAACACCATATATTTT.

The chain employs TRBV5-1 and TRBJ2-5, with 11 bases aligning to TRBD2. J lost 2 bases, V lost 1 base, and 10 bases had no gene match. Germline CDR1 is SGHRS and CDR2 is YFSETQ. The CDR3 is 18 residues long. CDR3 protein: CASSLIPSGGPIQETQYF. Written as DNA, the CDR3 is TGCGCCAGCAGCTTGATTCCTAGCGGGGGGCCGATTCAAGAGACCCAGTACTTC.

This sequence joins TRBV18 and TRBJ2-5; 9 nucleotides align to TRBD1. This CDR3 is 15 amino acids long. V gave up 2 bases and J gave up 4 bases; unmatched junction bases: 5. From germline, CDR1 is KGHSH and CDR2 LQKENI. DNA of the CDR3: TGTGCCAGCTCACCAGGGACAGGGAGCCCAGAGACCCAGTACTTC. Protein product: CASSPGTGSPETQYF.

The chain couples TRBV7-9 to TRBJ1-1; 7 bases align to TRBD1. This CDR3 is built from 12 residues. V lost 5 bases, J lost 4 bases, and 1 base stayed unmatched. Germline V gene data show CDR1 as SEHNR and CDR2 as FQNEAQ (reference sequence). Here the CDR3 DNA reads TGTGCCAGCAGCCACAGGGGCACTGAAGCTTTCTTT. Protein product: CASSHRGTEAFF.

This chain connects TRBV25-1 to TRBJ1-1, with a possible D match to TRBD1 (5 bases). V lost 6 bases and J 4 bases, leaving 15 bases between the germline ends. This CDR3 spans 14 amino acids. Germline assignment: CDR1 MGHDK and CDR2 SYGVNS. The CDR3 nucleotides read TGTGCCAGCAGCTGGTTCAGGGATGGCACTGAAGCTTTCTTT. It yields the protein CASSWFRDGTEAFF.

The chain joins TRBV19 to TRBJ1-5; D is perhaps TRBD1 (6 bases). CDR1 and CDR2 from the germline V gene are LNHDA and SQIVND (reference sequence). Trimming pared 5 bases from V and 6 bases from J, leaving 17 bases between. This CDR3 has 15 residues. The CDR3: CASSVQGWAIQPQHF. The DNA for the CDR3 is TGTGCCAGTAGTGTACAGGGTTGGGCCATTCAGCCCCAGCATTTT.

This clone has just one count. The V call is TRBV4-3, the J call TRBJ2-3; D is unresolved. Trimming stripped 0 bases from V and 4 bases from J, with 11 bases between. Germline lookup yields CDR1 LGHNA and CDR2 YSLEER. The CDR3 spans 15 residues. DNA for the CDR3: TGCGCCAGCAGCCAAGAACGGTTTTTACCAGATACGCAGTATTTT. The encoded protein is CASSQERFLPDTQYF.

This clone was counted between two and nine times. This chain joins TRBV18 and TRBJ1-5, with D uncertain. The germline CDR1 and CDR2 sequences are KGHSH and LQKENI. The CDR3 has 14 amino acids. V was trimmed by 6 bases and J by 3 bases, leaving 12 bases between them. For the CDR3, the DNA is TGTGCCAGCTCCCGACTGAGCTTCAATCAGCCCCAGCATTTT. Translated: CASSRLSFNQPQHF.

The chain combines TRBV3-1 (or the pseudogene TRBV3-2) with TRBJ1-1; D unresolved. The CDR3 loop spans 14 amino acids. Germline loops: CDR1 LGHDT, CDR2 YNNKEL (reference sequence). Trimming took 1 base from V and 6 from J, leaving 12 bases between them. The CDR3 loop reads CASSQGEGGPEAFF. The CDR3 DNA follows: TGTGCCAGCAGCCAAGGGGAGGGAGGCCCTGAAGCTTTCTTT.

V and J are TRBV9 and TRBJ1-1, with 10 bases that match TRBD1. V was pared by 4 bases and J by 4 bases, with 4 bases of the junction left unmatched. The CDR3 contains 14 residues. CDR1 SGDLS and CDR2 YYNGEE come from the germline V gene. The CDR3 loop reads CASSLRTGGTEAFF. CDR3 bases: TGTGCCAGCAGCCTACGGACAGGGGGCACTGAAGCTTTCTTT.

This chain connects TRBV7-2 to TRBJ2-5; perhaps TRBD1 as D (5 bases). CDR3 length: 16 amino acids. Trimming stripped 1 base from V and 1 base from J, with 13 bases between. The germline V gene has CDR1 SGHTA and CDR2 FQGNSA. CDR3 DNA sequence: TGTGCCAGCAGCTTAGTACGACACAGGTTCCAAGAGACCCAGTACTTC. This sequence encodes CASSLVRHRFQETQYF.

V gene TRBV4-2 combines with J gene TRBJ2-2, with D maybe TRBD2 (5 bases). Germline values: CDR1 LGHNA, CDR2 YNFKEQ. V was shortened by 1 base and J by 4 bases, with 13 bases between the two germline ends. There are 16 residues in the CDR3. CDR3: CASSQVSGMGTGELFF. The CDR3 DNA sequence: TGTGCCAGCAGCCAAGTTTCCGGGATGGGCACCGGGGAGCTGTTTTTT.

The chain employs TRBV4-3 and TRBJ2-3; 11 bases agree with TRBD2. CDR3 size: 16 residues. Per germline, CDR1 LGHNA and CDR2 YSLEER. The V and J ends lost 2 bases and 4 bases, in that order; junction bases with no gene match: 5. CDR3 residues: CASSQSGTSGPDTQYF. The CDR3 nucleotides read TGCGCCAGCAGCCAATCCGGGACTAGCGGCCCAGATACGCAGTATTTT.

This sequence joins TRBV4-3 and TRBJ2-1; TRBD2 agrees at 8 bases. The CDR3 has 15 residues. Germline CDR1 LGHNA, CDR2 YSLEER. V gave up 7 bases and J gave up 7 bases; unmatched junction bases: 12. As DNA, the CDR3 is TGCGCCAGCATAGGGGCGGGGGGAGAGAGAAATGAGCAGTTCTTC. It specifies CASIGAGGERNEQFF.

The count of this clone is one. The chain links TRBV7-8 to TRBJ1-1; D not resolved. Germline V gene sequence: CDR1 SGHVS, CDR2 FQNEAQ. Trimming took 5 bases from V and 3 from J, leaving 19 bases between them. The CDR3 loop spans 16 amino acids. CDR3 DNA sequence: TGTGCCAGCAGCCCCCGGAGATTGCCTCTTGACACTGAAGCTTTCTTT. It specifies CASSPRRLPLDTEAFF. Full variable domain (outside the CDR3, taken from reference TRBV7-8 and TRBJ1-1): GAGVSQSPRYKVAKRGQDVALRCDPISGHVSLFWYQQALGQGPEFLTYFQNEAQLDKSGLPSDRFFAERPEGSVSTLKIQRTQQEDSAVYLCASSPRRLPLDTEAFFGQGTRLTVV.